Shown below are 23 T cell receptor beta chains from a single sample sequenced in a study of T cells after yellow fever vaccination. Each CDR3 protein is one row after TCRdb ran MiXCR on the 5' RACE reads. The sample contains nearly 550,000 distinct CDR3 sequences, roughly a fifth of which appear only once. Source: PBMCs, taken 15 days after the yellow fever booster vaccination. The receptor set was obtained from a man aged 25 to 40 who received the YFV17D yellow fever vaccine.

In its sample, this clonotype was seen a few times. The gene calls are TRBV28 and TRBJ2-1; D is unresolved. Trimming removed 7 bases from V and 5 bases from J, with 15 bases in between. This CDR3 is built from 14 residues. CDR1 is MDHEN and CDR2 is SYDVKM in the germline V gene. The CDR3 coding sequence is TGTGCCAGCACCACGGGTGGGATACACAATGAGCAGTTCTTC. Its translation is CASTTGGIHNEQFF.

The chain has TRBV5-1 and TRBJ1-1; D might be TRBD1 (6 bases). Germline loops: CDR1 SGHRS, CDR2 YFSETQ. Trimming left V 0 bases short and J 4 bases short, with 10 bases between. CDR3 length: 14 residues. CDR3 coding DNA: TGCGCCAGCAGCTTGGCCCAGGGGAGCACTGAAGCTTTCTTT. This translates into CASSLAQGSTEAFF.

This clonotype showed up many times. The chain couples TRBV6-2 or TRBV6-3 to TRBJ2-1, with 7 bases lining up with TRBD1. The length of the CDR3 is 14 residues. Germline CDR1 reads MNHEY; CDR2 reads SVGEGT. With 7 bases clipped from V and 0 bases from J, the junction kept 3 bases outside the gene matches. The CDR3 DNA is TGTGCCAGCAATGCAGGGGGCTCCTACAATGAGCAGTTCTTC. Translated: CASNAGGSYNEQFF.

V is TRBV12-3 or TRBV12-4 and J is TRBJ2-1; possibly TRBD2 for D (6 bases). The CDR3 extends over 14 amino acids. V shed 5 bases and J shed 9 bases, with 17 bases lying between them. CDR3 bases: TGTGCCAGCAGTATCCGGGGCCAGGGAGGTGAGCAGTTCTTC. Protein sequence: CASSIRGQGGEQFF.

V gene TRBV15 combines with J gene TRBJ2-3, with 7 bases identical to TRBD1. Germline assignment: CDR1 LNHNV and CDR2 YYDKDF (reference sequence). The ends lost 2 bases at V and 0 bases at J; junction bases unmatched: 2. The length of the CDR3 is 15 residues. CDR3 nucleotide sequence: TGTGCCACCAGCAGACACAGGGGTAGCACAGATACGCAGTATTTT. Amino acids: CATSRHRGSTDTQYF.

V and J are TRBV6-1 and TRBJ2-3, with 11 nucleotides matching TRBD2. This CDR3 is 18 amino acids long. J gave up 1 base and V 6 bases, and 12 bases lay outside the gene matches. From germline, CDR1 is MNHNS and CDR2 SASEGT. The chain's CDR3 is CASSRGTSGPGGTDTQYF. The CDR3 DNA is TGTGCCAGCAGCCGGGGGACTAGCGGCCCTGGGGGCACAGATACGCAGTATTTT.

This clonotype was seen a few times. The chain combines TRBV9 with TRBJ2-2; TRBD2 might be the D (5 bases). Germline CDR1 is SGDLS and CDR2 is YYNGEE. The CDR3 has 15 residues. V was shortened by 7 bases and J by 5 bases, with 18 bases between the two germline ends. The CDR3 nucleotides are TGTGCCAGCCGGGGAACGTCTAGTGAAACCGGGGAGCTGTTTTTT. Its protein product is CASRGTSSETGELFF.

CDR3: CASSEIYGYTGELFF. The CDR3 nucleotides are TGTGCCAGCAGTGAAATATACGGTTACACCGGGGAGCTGTTTTTT. The chain joins TRBV2 to TRBJ2-2; D ambiguous. This CDR3 contains 15 residues. Germline values: CDR1 SNHLY, CDR2 FYNNEI. The V end was cut by 2 bases, the J end by 3 bases, with 10 bases between.

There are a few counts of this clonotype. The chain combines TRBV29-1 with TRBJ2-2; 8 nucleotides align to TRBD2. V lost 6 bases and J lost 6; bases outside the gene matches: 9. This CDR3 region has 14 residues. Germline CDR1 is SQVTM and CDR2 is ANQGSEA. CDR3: CSVGTSVWAGELFF. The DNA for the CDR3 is TGCAGCGTAGGGACTAGTGTTTGGGCCGGGGAGCTGTTTTTT.

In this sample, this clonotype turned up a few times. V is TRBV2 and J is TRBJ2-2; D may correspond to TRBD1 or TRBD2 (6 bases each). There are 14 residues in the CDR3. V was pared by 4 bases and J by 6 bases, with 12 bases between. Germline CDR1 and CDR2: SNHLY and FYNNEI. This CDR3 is CASSAQGGAGELFF. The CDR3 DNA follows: TGTGCCAGCAGTGCACAGGGAGGCGCCGGGGAGCTGTTTTTT.

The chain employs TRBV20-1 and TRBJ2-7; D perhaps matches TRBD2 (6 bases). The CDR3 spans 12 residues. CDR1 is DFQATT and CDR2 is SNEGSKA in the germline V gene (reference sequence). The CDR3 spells CRAVVGSRGQYF. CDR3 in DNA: TGCAGGGCGGTTGTCGGGAGCAGAGGGCAGTACTTC.

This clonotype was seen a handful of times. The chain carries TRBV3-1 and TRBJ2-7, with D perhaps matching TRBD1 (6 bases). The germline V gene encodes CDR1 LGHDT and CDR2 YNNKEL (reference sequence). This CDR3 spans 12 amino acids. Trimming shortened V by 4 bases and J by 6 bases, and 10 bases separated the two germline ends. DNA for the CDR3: TGTGCCAGCAGCCGGACAGCAGGCGAGCAGTACTTC. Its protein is CASSRTAGEQYF.

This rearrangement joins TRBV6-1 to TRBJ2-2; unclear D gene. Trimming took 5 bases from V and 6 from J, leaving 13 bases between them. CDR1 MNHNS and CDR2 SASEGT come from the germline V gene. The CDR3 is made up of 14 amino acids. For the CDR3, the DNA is TGTGCCAGCAGTCCTCTCCGTTGGGCCGGGGAGCTGTTTTTT. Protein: CASSPLRWAGELFF.

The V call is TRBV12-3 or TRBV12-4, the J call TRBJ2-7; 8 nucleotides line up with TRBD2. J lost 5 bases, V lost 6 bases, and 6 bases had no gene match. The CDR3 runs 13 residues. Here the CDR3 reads CASRRGASNEQYF. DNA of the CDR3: TGTGCCAGCAGGCGGGGGGCGTCCAACGAGCAGTACTTC.

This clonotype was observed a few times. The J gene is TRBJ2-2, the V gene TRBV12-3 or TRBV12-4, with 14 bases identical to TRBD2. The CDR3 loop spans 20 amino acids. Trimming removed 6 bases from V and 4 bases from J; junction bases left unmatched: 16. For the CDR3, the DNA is TGTGCCAGCAGGCCAATCGACCCGGGACTAGCGGGAGTGGTCACCGGGGAGCTGTTTTTT. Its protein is CASRPIDPGLAGVVTGELFF.

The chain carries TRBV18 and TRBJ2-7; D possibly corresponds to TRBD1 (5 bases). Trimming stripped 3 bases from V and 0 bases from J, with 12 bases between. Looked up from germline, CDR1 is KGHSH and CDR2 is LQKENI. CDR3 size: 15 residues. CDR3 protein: CASSPDNWVSYEQYF. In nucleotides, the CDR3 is TGTGCCAGCTCACCGGACAACTGGGTCTCCTACGAGCAGTACTTC.

The DNA of the CDR3 is TGCAGTGCCCAAGGACTAGCGGGAGAGTACGGGAATGAGCAGTTCTTC. Amino acids: CSAQGLAGEYGNEQFF. The V and J genes are TRBV20-1 and TRBJ2-1, with 13 positions matching TRBD2. Germline CDR1 is DFQATT and CDR2 is SNEGSKA (reference sequence). The CDR3 runs to 16 residues. Trimming at V came to 6 bases and at J to 7 bases, leaving 12 bases not matched to a gene.

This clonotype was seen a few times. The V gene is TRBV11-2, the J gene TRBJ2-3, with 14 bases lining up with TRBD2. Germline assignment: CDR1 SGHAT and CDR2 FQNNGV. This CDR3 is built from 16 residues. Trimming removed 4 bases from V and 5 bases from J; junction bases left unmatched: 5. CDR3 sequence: CASSSRLAGGIDTQYF. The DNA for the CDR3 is TGTGCCAGCAGCTCTCGACTAGCGGGAGGGATAGATACGCAGTATTTT.

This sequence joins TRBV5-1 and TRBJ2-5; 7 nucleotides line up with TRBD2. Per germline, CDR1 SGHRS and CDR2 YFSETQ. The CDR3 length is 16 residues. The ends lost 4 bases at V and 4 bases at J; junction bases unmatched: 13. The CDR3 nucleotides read TGCGCCAGCAGCCTACCAGGGTCCAGCGGGACAGAGACCCAGTACTTC. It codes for CASSLPGSSGTETQYF.

This chain's CDR3 is CASSRGLAPASTDTQYF. The CDR3 coding sequence is TGCGCCAGCAGCAGAGGACTAGCGCCCGCGAGTACAGATACGCAGTATTTT. The chain combines TRBV5-1 with TRBJ2-3; 9 nucleotides match TRBD2. V lost 4 bases to trimming and J lost 3 bases; unmatched junction nucleotides: 12. CDR1 and CDR2 (germline): SGHRS, YFSETQ. CDR3 length equals 17 residues.

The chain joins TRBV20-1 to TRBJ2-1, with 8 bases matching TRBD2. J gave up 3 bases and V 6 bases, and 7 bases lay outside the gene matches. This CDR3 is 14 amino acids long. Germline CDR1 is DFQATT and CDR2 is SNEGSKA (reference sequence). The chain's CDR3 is CSAPGGAYYNEQFF. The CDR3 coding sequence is TGCAGTGCCCCCGGGGGGGCATACTACAATGAGCAGTTCTTC.

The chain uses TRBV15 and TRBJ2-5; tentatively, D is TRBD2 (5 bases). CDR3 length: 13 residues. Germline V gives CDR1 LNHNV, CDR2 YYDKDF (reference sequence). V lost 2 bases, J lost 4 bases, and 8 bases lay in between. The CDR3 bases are TGTGCCACCAGCAGATCGGAGGTAGAGACCCAGTACTTC. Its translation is CATSRSEVETQYF.

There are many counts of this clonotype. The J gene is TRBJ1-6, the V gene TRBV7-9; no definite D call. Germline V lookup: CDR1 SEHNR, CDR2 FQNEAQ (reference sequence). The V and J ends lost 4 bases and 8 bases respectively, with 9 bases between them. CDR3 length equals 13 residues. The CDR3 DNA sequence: TGTGCCAGCAGCTCCATAACCTATTCACCCCTCCACTTT. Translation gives CASSSITYSPLHF.